These T cell receptor beta chains were read from a single sample in a study of shared clonotypes between healthy human individuals. Method: immunoSEQ multiplex PCR; TCRdb's copy keeps in-frame clones and lacks some. The data show more than 550,000 clones, less than 95% seen once. What was sequenced was memory CD8+ T cells from PBMCs. The receptors derive from a man younger than 30 in good health. Some clones in this sample may be carry-over from other donors' samples. The CDR3 runs from the conserved cysteine through the conserved F or W. Each record gives: D gene, clone size, V gene, J gene, CDR3 DNA, CDR3 protein. A D gene is named only where the DNA matches it firmly. Size values are once, few and many counts, or a class for expanded clones, and some rows have none.

-	-	TRBV19	TRBJ2-7	TGTGCCAGTAGTATTCGGACCGAGCAGTACTTC	CASSIRTEQYF
-	-	TRBV6-5	TRBJ1-4	TGTGCCAGCAGCTACCATTGGGCAACTAATGAAAAACTGTTTTTT	CASSYHWATNEKLFF
-	-	TRBV5-1	TRBJ1-1	TGCGCCAGCAGCTTGTACAGGGAGGACACTGAAGCTTTCTTT	CASSLYREDTEAFF
TRBD1	-	TRBV29-1	TRBJ2-7	TGCAGCGTCCTCCCCGGGACAGGGGAGACCTACGAGCAGTACTTC	CSVLPGTGETYEQYF
TRBD1	-	TRBV13	TRBJ2-7	TGTGCCAGCACCGGACAGGGGGTTGACGAGCAGTACTTC	CASTGQGVDEQYF
-	-	TRBV4-2	TRBJ1-1	TGTGCCAGCAGCCAAGATCCCGGGGTCACTGAAGCTTTCTTT	CASSQDPGVTEAFF
-	-	TRBV4-3	TRBJ1-1	TGCGCCAGCAGCCGTACTGAGAACACTGAAGCTTTCTTT	CASSRTENTEAFF
-	-	TRBV28	TRBJ1-2	TGTGCCAGCAGGCCGATGTGGGGTAGGGAAGCTGCTAACTATGGCTACACCTTC	CASRPMWGREAANYGYTF
-	-	TRBV2	TRBJ1-2	TGTGCCAGCAGCACTCCGGCCCATAACAGGGAACATGGCTACACCTTC	CASSTPAHNREHGYTF
-	-	TRBV6-5	TRBJ2-7	TGTGCCAGCAGTTATGCTAGGGGTTCCCTCTACGAGCAGTACTTC	CASSYARGSLYEQYF
TRBD2	-	TRBV9	TRBJ2-7	TGTGCCAGCAGCGTAGCTTCGGGGGGGTACGAGCAGTACTTC	CASSVASGGYEQYF
-	-	TRBV9	TRBJ2-7	TGTGCCAGCAGCCCTAGCCCAGGTTCACACTACGAGCAGTACTTC	CASSPSPGSHYEQYF
-	-	TRBV29-1	TRBJ2-7	TGCAGCGCCGTGACGGGAGACCGCTACGAGCAGTACTTC	CSAVTGDRYEQYF
-	-	TRBV27	TRBJ1-4	TGTGCCAGGCTGGGGACGGGGAATGAAAAACTGTTTTTT	CARLGTGNEKLFF
TRBD2	-	TRBV15	TRBJ2-1	TGTGCCACCAGCAGAGGCCTAGCGGGAGGCAATGAGCAGTTCTTC	CATSRGLAGGNEQFF
-	once	TRBV5-1	TRBJ2-1	TGCGCCAGCAGCTCAATGGGTGGCGGAGTCTACAATGAGCAGTTCTTC	CASSSMGGGVYNEQFF
-	-	TRBV28	TRBJ2-1	TGTGCCAGCAGTCCGCTCCCGACGGACAATGAGCAGTTCTTC	CASSPLPTDNEQFF
-	once	TRBV29-1	TRBJ2-1	TGCAGCGTGTCCCGGGGAAATGAGCAGTTCTTC	CSVSRGNEQFF
TRBD2	-	TRBV9	TRBJ2-5	TGTGCCAGCAGCCGACTAGCGGGGCAAGAGACCCAGTACTTC	CASSRLAGQETQYF
-	-	TRBV29-1	TRBJ1-3	TGCAGCGCAGCGGACCGGATCCTCTCTGGAAACACCATATATTTT	CSAADRILSGNTIYF
-	-	TRBV14	TRBJ2-6	TGTGCCAGCAGCCAAGCGGACAGTCTATCTGGGGCCAACGTCCTGACTTTC	CASSQADSLSGANVLTF
-	-	TRBV10-2	TRBJ2-2	TGCGCCAGCAGTGCCTGGGGGGGGGCGGACACCGGGGAGCTGTTTTTT	CASSAWGGADTGELFF
TRBD2	few	TRBV28	TRBJ2-1	TGTGCCAGCAGTTCCCCCCGGGGGGTCAATGCCTACAATGAGCAGTTCTTC	CASSSPRGVNAYNEQFF
-	-	TRBV6-5	TRBJ1-4	TGTGCCAGCAGTTATTCGTTTCGGGGGGAACTGTTTTTT	CASSYSFRGELFF
TRBD2	-	TRBV15	TRBJ2-3	TGTGCCACCAGCAGGTTGACTAGCGGACACACAGATACGCAGTATTTT	CATSRLTSGHTDTQYF
-	-	TRBV19	TRBJ2-7	TGTGCCAGTAGTACGGAGTCAGGGTACCCCTACGAGCAGTACTTC	CASSTESGYPYEQYF
TRBD2	-	TRBV27	TRBJ2-7	TGTGCCAGCAGTCCCGGGACTAGCGGGATAGAGCAGTACTTC	CASSPGTSGIEQYF
-	-	TRBV4-2	TRBJ1-1	TGTGCCAGCAGCCAACCGGGACCGTATGAAGCTTTCTTT	CASSQPGPYEAFF
-	-	TRBV19	TRBJ2-1	TGTGCCAGTAGTATATTCGGAACTAGCTCCTACAATGAGCAGTTCTTC	CASSIFGTSSYNEQFF
-	-	TRBV7-9	TRBJ1-1	TGTGCCAGCAGCAAAGGACAGATGAACACTGAAGCTTTCTTT	CASSKGQMNTEAFF
-	-	TRBV27	TRBJ2-3	TGTGCCAGCAGTACGGCAGGGACGCAGTATTTT	CASSTAGTQYF
-	-	TRBV7-2	TRBJ2-5	TGTGCCAGCAGCTCCGACCCTCCTCGTGTAGGGACCCAGTACTTC	CASSSDPPRVGTQYF
-	few	TRBV5-1	TRBJ1-2	TGCGCCAGCAGCTTGGCATCCGCGGATCTTAACTATGGCTACACCTTC	CASSLASADLNYGYTF
-	-	TRBV2	TRBJ2-7	TGTGCCAGCAGTGATGGCTGGGGGGCCCACGAGCAGTACTTC	CASSDGWGAHEQYF
-	-	TRBV28	TRBJ1-1	TGTGCCAGCAGTTTAAAATCCAACACTGAAGCTTTCTTT	CASSLKSNTEAFF
-	-	TRBV9	TRBJ2-1	TGTGCCAGCACCCTTGGGAAGGGAAATTCATACAATGAGCAGTTCTTC	CASTLGKGNSYNEQFF
-	many	TRBV7-9	TRBJ1-1	TGTGCCAGCAGCTTGAACACTGAAGCTTTCTTT	CASSLNTEAFF
TRBD1	-	TRBV14	TRBJ2-1	TGTGCCAGCAGCCAGCAGGCCGGGACAGGGGGGGATGAGCAGTTCTTC	CASSQQAGTGGDEQFF
TRBD1	few	TRBV19	TRBJ1-1	TGTGCCAGTAGCAACGCCGGGACAGGGATAGGAGTGAACACTGAAGCTTTCTTT	CASSNAGTGIGVNTEAFF
TRBD1	-	TRBV7-9	TRBJ2-7	TGTGCCAGCAGCTTAGTTGGACAGGGGAGGCACGAGCAGTACTTC	CASSLVGQGRHEQYF
-	-	TRBV19	TRBJ1-5	TGTGCCAGTAGTACCATACGGGGGCAGCCCCAGCATTTT	CASSTIRGQPQHF
TRBD1	-	TRBV6-4	TRBJ2-5	TGTGCCAGCTCAAGGACAGGGCAAGAGACCCAGTACTTC	CASSRTGQETQYF
-	-	TRBV7-9	TRBJ2-5	TGTGCCAGCAGCCTAGGGTTACAAGAGACCCAGTACTTC	CASSLGLQETQYF
TRBD1	-	TRBV14	TRBJ2-1	TGTGCCAGCAGCCAAGATTGGGACAGGGGGCGGTATGAGCAGTTCTTC	CASSQDWDRGRYEQFF
TRBD1	-	TRBV7-9	TRBJ2-2	TGTGCCAGCAGCTCACAGGGGGCGAACACCGGGGAGCTGTTTTTT	CASSSQGANTGELFF
-	-	TRBV30	TRBJ2-7	TGTGCCTGGAGTATGGGAAACGAGCAGTACTTC	CAWSMGNEQYF
-	-	TRBV7-9	TRBJ2-7	TGTGCCAGCAGCTGGTCGGGACTCAATACCGAGCAGTACTTC	CASSWSGLNTEQYF
-	once	TRBV11-2	TRBJ1-1	TGTGCCAGCAGCTTAGAACTAATCACTGAAGCTTTCTTT	CASSLELITEAFF
-	-	TRBV5-1	TRBJ1-1	TGCGCCAGCAGCCCTCCGAGAGTCCTGGGGGGGAACACTGAAGCTTTCTTT	CASSPPRVLGGNTEAFF
-	-	TRBV19	TRBJ1-5	TGTGCCAGTAGTATAGTCTACAGGGCAAGCAATCAGCCCCAGCATTTT	CASSIVYRASNQPQHF
-	-	TRBV7-9	TRBJ1-1	TGTGCCAGCAGCTTTGGTGACACTGAAGCTTTCTTT	CASSFGDTEAFF
-	once	TRBV9	TRBJ2-6	TGTGCCAGCAGCGGAACCGGGACCGCCATTACAAACTCTGGGGCCAACGTCCTGACTTTC	CASSGTGTAITNSGANVLTF
-	-	TRBV5-4	TRBJ2-1	TGTGCCAGCAGTCTCCGGGACCTAGGGAATGAGCAGTTCTTC	CASSLRDLGNEQFF
-	-	TRBV7-9	TRBJ2-6	TGTGCCAGCAGCTTACAGGCTGGGGCCAACGTCCTGACTTTC	CASSLQAGANVLTF
-	-	TRBV7-9	TRBJ1-2	TGTGCCAGCAGGACGGAAAACTATGGCTACACCTTC	CASRTENYGYTF
-	-	TRBV7-9	TRBJ2-1	TGTGCCAGCAGCTTATATCTAGCAAATGAGCAGTTCTTC	CASSLYLANEQFF
TRBD2	-	TRBV7-6	TRBJ2-7	TGTGCCAGCAGCCAGCGGATAGCGGGAGCGTTGGGATCGTTGGGCTACGAGCAGTACTTC	CASSQRIAGALGSLGYEQYF
-	few	TRBV28	TRBJ1-1	TGTGCCAGCAGTTCTAGAGGGTTCACTGAAGCTTTCTTT	CASSSRGFTEAFF